Here is one TCR beta chain with its context. Its antigen is as yet unknown. Other nucleotide sequences from this sample produce the same CDR3. Libraries were prepared by immunoSEQ multiplex PCR; TCRdb keeps only in-frame clonotypes and omits some of them. This table holds more than 550,000 clones, approximately 72% found once. The data originate from a study of shared clonotypes between healthy human individuals. The overall study: Serving as donors were a couple of women and a few men, whose ages spanned 18 to 49.

Broader study findings: The small donor group covered limited genetic and exposure diversity.

The clonotype was recovered from a woman aged 30 to 39 in good health. The sample consisted of memory CD4+ T cells sorted from blood. This sample's subset: CD45RA-negative fraction.

The chain's CDR3 is CASSPGTSGYNEQFF. The CDR3 DNA reads TGTGCCAGCAGCCCCGGGACTAGCGGCTACAATGAGCAGTTCTTC. This chain connects TRBV7-7 to TRBJ2-1; 11 bases agree with TRBD2. Trimming cost V 5 bases and J 3 bases; bases outside gene matches: 3. Germline CDR1 and CDR2: SSHAT and FNYEAQ (reference sequence). This CDR3 contains 15 residues.